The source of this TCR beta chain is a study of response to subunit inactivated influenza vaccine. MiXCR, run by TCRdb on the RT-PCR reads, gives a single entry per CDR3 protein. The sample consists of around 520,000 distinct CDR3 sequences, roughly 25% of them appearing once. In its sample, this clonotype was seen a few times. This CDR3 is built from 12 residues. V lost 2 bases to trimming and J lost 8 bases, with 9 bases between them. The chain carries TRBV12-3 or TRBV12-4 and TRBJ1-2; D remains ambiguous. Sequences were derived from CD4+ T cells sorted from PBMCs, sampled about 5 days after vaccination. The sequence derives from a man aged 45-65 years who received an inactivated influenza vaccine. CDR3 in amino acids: CASSLSVSGYTF. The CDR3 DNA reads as TGTGCCAGCAGTTTAAGTGTCAGCGGCTACACCTTC.